This T cell receptor (beta chain) was captured in a study of monozygotic twins with inflammatory bowel disease. Study results and caveats: IBD patients exhibited fewer clonotypes shared with other individuals than healthy twins, particularly with disease activity.

For each CDR3 protein, TCRdb gives one entry from its re-call of the 5' RACE reads, without DNA. The table lists 400,000 to 500,000 distinct CDR3 sequences. On this clonotype: Its specificity is unknown.

Germline CDR1 MNHNS, CDR2 SASEGT. The CDR3 length is 16 residues. The TCR sequence derives from a human donor with ulcerative colitis or Crohn's disease, or a healthy co-twin of an affected twin (not recorded which). The rearrangement joins TRBV6-1 to TRBJ2-2; TCRdb returns TRBD2, unconfirmable since there is no DNA. Sequencing was done on a sample of blood. The chain's CDR3 is CASSVAGGGNTGELFF.